The 32 T cell receptor beta chains below come from one sample, sequenced in a study of blood T cell repertoires in COVID-19. Here immunoSEQ multiplex PCR was the method, and the copy in TCRdb shows in-frame clones only, minus some. The sample holds some 280,000 clones; around 90% are singletons and the top ten take approximately 0.85%. Sequencing input: peripheral blood. The source of these receptors is a middle-aged woman who had recovered from COVID-19.

This clone was observed many times. The V gene is TRBV14, the J gene TRBJ2-3; D unresolved. Germline V lookup: CDR1 SGHDN, CDR2 FVKESK. Trimming shortened V by 0 bases and J by 1 base, and 11 bases separated the two germline ends. The CDR3 is 16 amino acids. The CDR3 protein is CASSQDPLGGTDTQYF. The CDR3 DNA sequence: TGTGCCAGCAGCCAAGATCCCTTGGGCGGCACAGATACGCAGTATTTT.

A single count supports this clone. The gene calls are TRBV30 and TRBJ2-7; 8 positions agree with TRBD1. The CDR3 runs 12 residues. Germline loops: CDR1 GTSNPN, CDR2 SVGIG (reference sequence). CDR3 sequence (DNA): TGTGCAGCACGACAGGGGCCCTACGAGCAGTACTTC. This gives the protein CAARQGPYEQYF. The variable domain in full, completed from reference TRBV30 and TRBJ2-7, reads SQTIHQWPATLVQPVGSPLSLECTVEGTSNPNLYWYRQAAGRGLQLLFYSVGIGQISSEVPQNLSASRPQDRQFILSSKKLLLSDSGFYLCAARQGPYEQYFGPGTRLTVT.

V and J are TRBV7-9 and TRBJ2-7, with 8 bases that match TRBD2. The ends lost 5 bases at V and 4 bases at J; junction bases unmatched: 10. The CDR3 length is 15 residues. CDR1 SEHNR and CDR2 FQNEAQ come from the germline V gene (reference sequence). CDR3 coding DNA: TGTGCCAGCAGCGCAGGAGGACTAGCAAGTTACGAGCAGTACTTC. Its translation is CASSAGGLASYEQYF.

On this clone itself: Other DNA sequences in the sample encode the same CDR3. V usage is TRBV7-3 and J usage is TRBJ2-2; D is unresolved. Between the trimmed V and J ends, which lost 1 base and 1 base, there was a span of 7 bases. The CDR3 runs 15 residues. Germline loops: CDR1 SGHTA, CDR2 FQGTGA. The CDR3 protein is CASSLNTGNTGELFF. In nucleotides, the CDR3 is TGTGCCAGCAGCTTAAATACGGGGAACACCGGGGAGCTGTTTTTT.

V gene TRBV27 combines with J gene TRBJ2-5; 9 bases are a match to TRBD2. Unmatched junction bases numbered 6, after V lost 2 bases and J lost 5 bases. This CDR3 region has 15 residues. Germline loops: CDR1 MNHEY, CDR2 SMNVEV (reference sequence). CDR3 bases: TGTGCCAGCAGTTTACGCGGGAGGGACCGGGAGACCCAGTACTTC. Translated: CASSLRGRDRETQYF.

CDR3 in amino acids: CAINSDRGVQETQYF. CDR3 DNA sequence: TGTGCCATCAACAGTGACAGGGGCGTGCAAGAGACCCAGTACTTC. The rearrangement links TRBV10-3 to TRBJ2-5, with TRBD1 matching 8 bases. CDR1 and CDR2 from the germline V gene are ENHRY and SYGVKD. Losses at the gene ends were 7 bases for V and 2 bases for J; bases not matched to a gene: 9. The CDR3 has 15 residues.

V and J are TRBV5-1 and TRBJ2-1; tentative D call: TRBD2 (6 bases). The length of the CDR3 is 16 residues. The V end was cut by 0 bases, the J end by 0 bases, with 10 bases between. Germline loops: CDR1 SGHRS, CDR2 YFSETQ. CDR3 nucleotide sequence: TGCGCCAGCAGCTTGGACCCCGGGAGCTCCTACAATGAGCAGTTCTTC. As protein: CASSLDPGSSYNEQFF.

The chain employs TRBV28 and TRBJ1-2; possibly TRBD1 for D (5 bases). The CDR3 extends over 12 amino acids. The germline V and J ends were trimmed by 4 bases and 5 bases, with 8 bases remaining between them. CDR1 MDHEN and CDR2 SYDVKM come from the germline V gene. The CDR3 sequence is CASSSRDYGYTF. The CDR3 DNA reads as TGTGCCAGCAGTTCCAGGGATTATGGCTACACCTTC.

The chain combines TRBV18 with TRBJ2-3; 12 bases map to TRBD1. V gave up 3 bases and J gave up 4 bases; unmatched junction bases: 5. Germline V gene data show CDR1 as KGHSH and CDR2 as LQKENI. The CDR3 totals 16 residues. CDR3 in amino acids: CASSPVGQGAPDTQYF. The CDR3 DNA reads as TGTGCCAGCTCACCGGTGGGACAGGGGGCACCAGATACGCAGTATTTT.

The gene calls are TRBV28 and TRBJ2-1, with 8 bases lining up with TRBD2. With 6 bases clipped from V and 5 bases from J, the junction kept 9 bases outside the gene matches. CDR1 is MDHEN, CDR2 SYDVKM, per germline. CDR3 length equals 15 residues. CDR3 in DNA: TGTGCCAGCAGCACCTTGGGACTAGGCCACAATGAGCAGTTCTTC. This gives the protein CASSTLGLGHNEQFF.

V and J are TRBV28 and TRBJ2-1; D perhaps matches TRBD2 (5 bases). In germline, CDR1 is MDHEN, CDR2 SYDVKM. V shed 4 bases and J shed 3 bases, with 13 bases lying between them. This CDR3 is 15 amino acids long. The CDR3 region has the DNA TGTGCCAGCAGTTCCCTTGCGGGCTACTACAATGAGCAGTTCTTC. It codes for CASSSLAGYYNEQFF.

This clone came up once. This chain connects TRBV27 to TRBJ2-7, with 7 bases matching TRBD2. Trimming removed 3 bases from V and 3 bases from J; junction bases left unmatched: 8. CDR3 length: 15 amino acids. The V gene's germline CDR1 is MNHEY and CDR2 SMNVEV (reference sequence). The CDR3 coding sequence is TGTGCCAGCAGTTTTTACAGCGGGACGCTCTACGAGCAGTACTTC. It is translated as CASSFYSGTLYEQYF.

This rearrangement joins TRBV13 to TRBJ1-5; 9 bases fit TRBD1. The CDR3 has 20 amino acids. V gave up 5 bases and J gave up 0 bases; unmatched junction bases: 17. Germline loops: CDR1 PRHDT, CDR2 FYEKMQ (reference sequence). DNA for the CDR3: TGTGCCAGCAGCCGAAGGACGCACCCGGGACAGGGACATAGCAATCAGCCCCAGCATTTT. It specifies CASSRRTHPGQGHSNQPQHF.

The chain employs TRBV3-1 (or the pseudogene TRBV3-2) and TRBJ2-7; the D is unclear. Per germline, CDR1 LGHDT and CDR2 YNNKEL (reference sequence). With 3 bases removed from V and 4 bases from J, the gap between germline ends came to 13 bases. The CDR3 has 14 residues. CDR3 protein: CASSHAIATYEQYF. The CDR3, as DNA: TGTGCCAGCAGCCATGCCATTGCTACTTACGAGCAGTACTTC.

This chain links TRBV2 with TRBJ2-3; 10 bases line up with TRBD2. Germline CDR1 is SNHLY and CDR2 is FYNNEI. After removal of 11 bases from V and 0 bases from J, the junction contained 2 bases not matched to a gene. The CDR3 spans 13 residues. CDR3 loop: CAGGLASTDTQYF. For the CDR3, the DNA is TGTGCCGGGGGACTAGCGAGCACAGATACGCAGTATTTT.

As for this clone: Other DNA variants within this sample encode the same CDR3. J is TRBJ1-4 and V is TRBV5-1, with 10 bases that match TRBD1. The CDR3 sequence is 14 residues long. Losses at the gene ends were 4 bases for V and 6 bases for J; bases not matched to a gene: 3. The germline V gene has CDR1 SGHRS and CDR2 YFSETQ. CDR3: CASSPGTGDEKLFF. CDR3 bases: TGCGCCAGCAGCCCCGGGACAGGGGATGAAAAACTGTTTTTT. Full variable domain (rest looked up from reference TRBV5-1 and TRBJ1-4): KAGVTQTPRYLIKTRGQQVTLSCSPISGHRSVSWYQQTPGQGLQFLFEYFSETQRNKGNFPGRFSGRQFSNSRSEMNVSTLELGDSALYLCASSPGTGDEKLFFGSGTQLSVL.

This clone was seen just once. As DNA, the CDR3 is TGTGCCAGCTCACCGCGGGAGTCTACCGTAGATACGCAGTATTTT. The encoded protein is CASSPRESTVDTQYF. J is TRBJ2-3 and V is TRBV18; 7 positions agree with TRBD2. Germline V gene sequence: CDR1 KGHSH, CDR2 LQKENI. This CDR3 spans 15 amino acids. J lost 5 bases, V lost 3 bases, and 8 bases had no gene match.

The chain combines TRBV3-1 (or the pseudogene TRBV3-2) with TRBJ2-2; TRBD2 aligns across 9 bases. The CDR3 has 17 amino acids. CDR1 is LGHDT and CDR2 is YNNKEL in the germline V gene (reference sequence). V shed 3 bases, J shed 7 bases, and the junction held 12 bases outside the gene matches. The DNA of the CDR3 is TGTGCCAGCAGCCAGGTTTGGGCTAGCGGGAATAGCGGGGAGCTGTTTTTT. Protein sequence: CASSQVWASGNSGELFF.

The chain links TRBV7-9 to TRBJ2-5; 12 bases are a match to TRBD2. The ends lost 2 bases at V and 1 base at J; junction bases unmatched: 8. The CDR3 runs 18 residues. Germline lookup yields CDR1 SEHNR and CDR2 FQNEAQ (reference sequence). Written as DNA, the CDR3 is TGTGCCAGCAGCTTACCAACACGGACTAGCGGGATCCAAGAGACCCAGTACTTC. It encodes CASSLPTRTSGIQETQYF.

V usage is TRBV12-3 or TRBV12-4 and J usage is TRBJ2-5, with a tentative D call TRBD1 (6 bases). The CDR3 covers 13 residues. V gave up 5 bases and J gave up 4 bases, with 11 bases separating them. CDR3 nucleotide sequence: TGTGCCAGCAGTCCCGGGACACCAGAGACCCAGTACTTC. Translation gives CASSPGTPETQYF.

The V and J genes are TRBV5-1 and TRBJ1-6; D is possibly TRBD1 (5 bases). The CDR3 is 15 residues long. In germline, CDR1 is SGHRS, CDR2 YFSETQ. The V end lost 0 bases, the J end lost 8 bases, and 12 bases lay between the germline ends. The CDR3 sequence: CASSLVAGPDSPLHF. The CDR3 nucleotides read TGCGCCAGCAGCTTGGTGGCAGGGCCGGATTCACCCCTCCACTTT.

The genes are TRBV7-9 and TRBJ1-1; the D is unclear. Germline loops: CDR1 SEHNR, CDR2 FQNEAQ (reference sequence). Trimming stripped 3 bases from V and 4 bases from J, with 15 bases between. The CDR3 has 15 amino acids. CDR3 sequence reads: CASSFTAEGVTEAFF. In DNA form, the CDR3 reads TGTGCCAGCAGCTTCACCGCTGAAGGAGTCACTGAAGCTTTCTTT.

CDR3 sequence: CASSTGTANTEAFF. Here the CDR3 DNA reads TGTGCCAGCTCAACCGGGACAGCGAACACTGAAGCTTTCTTT. The chain is built from TRBV18 and TRBJ1-1; 7 bases align to TRBD1. CDR3 size: 14 residues. V lost 5 bases and J lost 1; bases outside the gene matches: 4. The germline V gene has CDR1 KGHSH and CDR2 LQKENI.

The J gene is TRBJ2-7, the V gene TRBV27, with 8 bases fitting TRBD1. Germline V gives CDR1 MNHEY, CDR2 SMNVEV (reference sequence). The CDR3 sequence is 15 residues long. Germline trimming cut 5 bases from V and 6 bases from J; bases unmatched to any gene: 12. This CDR3 is CASSNGQGLPLEQYF. CDR3 sequence (DNA): TGTGCCAGCAGTAACGGACAGGGATTACCCCTCGAGCAGTACTTC.

This chain connects TRBV29-1 to TRBJ1-4; TRBD1 might be the D (6 bases). The germline gives CDR1 SQVTM, CDR2 ANQGSEA. CDR3 length: 13 residues. Trimming pared 2 bases from V and 8 bases from J, leaving 12 bases between. The chain's CDR3 is CSVEQGTGEKLFF. DNA for the CDR3: TGCAGCGTTGAACAGGGGACGGGGGAAAAACTGTTTTTT.

This clone was seen just once. The V and J genes are TRBV6-5 and TRBJ2-3; D may be TRBD2 (6 bases). The V end was cut by 6 bases, the J end by 6 bases, with 16 bases between. The CDR3 is 14 amino acids. The germline gives CDR1 MNHEY, CDR2 SVGAGI. The CDR3 nucleotides read TGTGCCAGCAGCCCAGGACTAAGGGCGGATACGCAGTATTTT. Its translation: CASSPGLRADTQYF.

The V call is TRBV24-1, the J call TRBJ2-3; TRBD1 aligns across 10 bases. CDR1 and CDR2 from the germline V gene are KGHDR and SFDVKD. There are 15 residues in the CDR3. After removal of 4 bases from V and 4 bases from J, the junction contained 4 bases not matched to a gene. The CDR3 loop reads CATSEGDRGPDTQYF. The CDR3 region has the DNA TGTGCCACCAGTGAAGGGGACAGGGGACCAGATACGCAGTATTTT.

The V gene is TRBV5-1, the J gene TRBJ2-7; TRBD1 matches at 9 bases. There are 16 residues in the CDR3. Germline V gene data show CDR1 as SGHRS and CDR2 as YFSETQ. Losses at the gene ends were 5 bases for V and 3 bases for J; bases not matched to a gene: 12. The CDR3 sequence: CASRMGGGQGVYEQYF. In DNA, the CDR3 is TGCGCCAGCAGAATGGGAGGGGGACAGGGTGTCTACGAGCAGTACTTC.

The chain recombines TRBV3-1 (or the pseudogene TRBV3-2) with TRBJ2-1; D perhaps matches TRBD2 (5 bases). With 0 bases removed from V and 7 bases from J, the gap between germline ends came to 13 bases. The CDR3 is 15 residues long. The germline gives CDR1 LGHDT, CDR2 YNNKEL (reference sequence). The CDR3 DNA reads as TGTGCCAGCAGCCAAGATCCTACTAGTTTTAATGAGCAGTTCTTC. Translation gives CASSQDPTSFNEQFF.

Only one count was recorded for this clone. V is TRBV14 and J is TRBJ2-3; 8 bases line up with TRBD2. Trimming cost V 1 base and J 0 bases; bases outside gene matches: 3. Looked up from germline, CDR1 is SGHDN and CDR2 is FVKESK. CDR3 length: 16 residues. In DNA form, the CDR3 reads TGTGCCAGCAGCCAAGTTACGGGAGGGAGCACAGATACGCAGTATTTT. Encoded protein: CASSQVTGGSTDTQYF.

This clone showed up just once. The gene calls are TRBV6-4 and TRBJ2-5; D is ambiguous. Germline V gives CDR1 MRHNA, CDR2 SNTAGT. Trimming removed 7 bases from V and 5 bases from J, with 11 bases in between. CDR3 length: 12 residues. Here the CDR3 reads CASNPPAETQYF. CDR3 in DNA: TGTGCCAGCAACCCCCCAGCGGAGACCCAGTACTTC.

This clone appeared a single time. One end of the junction varies from germline; a read error may be responsible. CDR3 in amino acids: CASSFGGGSLSYSEQFF. The CDR3 region has the DNA TGTGCCAGCAGCTTTGGTGGCGGGAGCCTCTCATACAGTGAGCAGTTCTTC. This sequence joins TRBV7-9 and TRBJ2-1, with 7 bases fitting TRBD2. Germline assignment: CDR1 SEHNR and CDR2 FQNEAQ (reference sequence). This CDR3 is 17 amino acids long. The full variable domain, rest sourced from reference TRBV7-9 and TRBJ2-1, is DTGVSQNPRHKITKRGQNVTFRCDPISEHNRLYWYRQTLGQGPEFLTYFQNEAQLEKSRLLSDRFSAERPKGSFSTLEIQRTEQGDSAMYLCASSFGGGSLSYSEQFFGPGTRLTVL.